These 27 T cell receptor beta chains originate from one sample sequenced in a study of human T cells and chemical hapten exposure. Noted time point: patch test 2, 6 weeks after DPC sensitization. Treatment of the sample: therapeutic diphenylcyclopropenone sensitization with weekly scalp DPC. Each CDR3 protein gets one entry after TCRdb re-called the RACE reads with MiXCR. This sample has 80,000 to 100,000 distinct CDR3 sequences, with more than 9% found just once. Specimen: whole blood, collected in connection with sensitization to the hapten diphenylcyclopropenone (DPC). Receptors originate from a woman between 45 and 65 years old with alopecia areata. Some clones in this sample may be carry-over from other donors' samples.

The CDR3 loop reads CSEAKGGDTQYF. Written as DNA, the CDR3 is TGCAGCGAAGCTAAAGGGGGAGATACGCAGTATTTT. V gene TRBV29-1 combines with J gene TRBJ2-3; a weak D match, TRBD1 (6 bases). Deletions cut 7 bases from V and 5 bases from J, with 13 bases between. Germline V gene sequence: CDR1 SQVTM, CDR2 ANQGSEA. The CDR3 has 12 amino acids.

CDR3 sequence: CSATSVTGSSYNEQFF. The CDR3 coding sequence is TGCAGTGCTACCTCCGTGACAGGGAGCTCCTACAATGAGCAGTTCTTC. The V gene is TRBV20-1, the J gene TRBJ2-1, with 7 bases aligning to TRBD1. CDR3 length equals 16 residues. Trimming cost V 4 bases and J 0 bases; bases outside gene matches: 9. Germline V gene lookup returns CDR1 DFQATT and CDR2 SNEGSKA (reference sequence).

The chain has TRBV28 and TRBJ2-4; 8 bases map to TRBD1. The CDR3 is made up of 14 amino acids. Germline CDR1 and CDR2: MDHEN and SYDVKM. Germline trimming cut 3 bases from V and 6 bases from J; bases unmatched to any gene: 4. The CDR3 is CASSFTGGGNIQYF. In DNA form, the CDR3 reads TGTGCCAGCAGTTTCACAGGGGGTGGAAACATTCAGTACTTC.

The sample holds a few counts of this clonotype. The chain links TRBV6-1 to TRBJ1-3; D not certain. V gave up 4 bases and J gave up 4 bases, with 11 bases separating them. Germline V CDR1 and CDR2: MNHNS, SASEGT. The CDR3 has 14 amino acids. The CDR3 region is CASSVSDMGNTIYF. CDR3 DNA: TGTGCCAGCAGTGTCTCCGATATGGGAAACACCATATATTTT.

The chain is built from TRBV7-9 and TRBJ2-1, with 11 bases identical to TRBD2. From germline, CDR1 is SEHNR and CDR2 FQNEAQ (reference sequence). V shed 5 bases and J 7 bases; nucleotides not matched to a gene: 10. This CDR3 spans 16 amino acids. The DNA for the CDR3 is TGTGCCAGCAGCCCCCTCGCTACTAGCGGGAGTAATGAGCAGTTCTTC. This translates into CASSPLATSGSNEQFF.

The V call is TRBV28, the J call TRBJ2-3; 8 bases are a match to TRBD2. With 7 bases clipped from V and 0 bases from J, the junction kept 6 bases outside the gene matches. There are 15 residues in the CDR3. The germline CDR1 and CDR2 sequences are MDHEN and SYDVKM. The CDR3 is CASINSGISTDTQYF. CDR3 sequence (DNA): TGTGCCAGCATCAATAGCGGGATAAGCACAGATACGCAGTATTTT.

This clonotype was observed a handful of times. This chain links TRBV29-1 with TRBJ2-2, with D uncertain. Germline CDR1 is SQVTM and CDR2 is ANQGSEA. V was pared by 0 bases and J by 3 bases, with 8 bases between. This CDR3 is 14 amino acids long. The CDR3 sequence is CSVEDRRDTGELFF. The CDR3 region has the DNA TGCAGCGTTGAAGATCGAAGGGACACCGGGGAGCTGTTTTTT.

The chain couples TRBV2 to TRBJ2-1, with 13 bases identical to TRBD2. V gave up 5 bases and J gave up 4 bases; unmatched junction bases: 8. The CDR3 is 17 amino acids. Germline values: CDR1 SNHLY, CDR2 FYNNEI. In DNA, the CDR3 is TGTGCCAGCAGTCGACTAGCGGGAGGAAGTGTGTACAATGAGCAGTTCTTC. It specifies CASSRLAGGSVYNEQFF.

CDR3 protein: CSARDSNEKLFF. CDR3 in DNA: TGCAGTGCTAGAGATTCTAATGAAAAACTGTTTTTT. The gene calls are TRBV20-1 and TRBJ1-4; no reliable D call. The CDR3 is 12 residues long. With 0 bases removed from V and 3 bases from J, the gap between germline ends came to 2 bases. CDR1 and CDR2 from the germline V gene are DFQATT and SNEGSKA (reference sequence).

In this sample, this clonotype turned up many times. The rearrangement links TRBV11-2 to TRBJ2-2; 8 bases are a match to TRBD2. Trimming at V came to 0 bases and at J to 5 bases, leaving 2 bases not matched to a gene. CDR1 is SGHAT, CDR2 FQNNGV, per germline. The CDR3 loop spans 15 amino acids. CDR3 residues: CASSLDGRGTGELFF. In DNA, the CDR3 is TGTGCCAGCAGCTTAGACGGGAGGGGAACCGGGGAGCTGTTTTTT.

This clonotype was counted a few times. The chain joins TRBV10-3 to TRBJ2-1; D possibly corresponds to TRBD1 (6 bases). The germline V and J ends were trimmed by 7 bases and 8 bases, with 12 bases remaining between them. The germline gives CDR1 ENHRY, CDR2 SYGVKD. This CDR3 has 12 amino acids. CDR3 in DNA: TGTGCCATCAAGGGGGACGTGGATGAGCAGTTCTTC. Protein: CAIKGDVDEQFF.

This clonotype appeared many times. The chain recombines TRBV29-1 with TRBJ1-5; D possibly corresponds to TRBD1 (5 bases). Trimming removed 6 bases from V and 0 bases from J, with 9 bases in between. Germline CDR1 is SQVTM and CDR2 is ANQGSEA. The CDR3 has 13 amino acids. CDR3 protein: CSVRQNSNQPQHF. In DNA, the CDR3 is TGCAGCGTGAGACAGAATAGCAATCAGCCCCAGCATTTT.

This clonotype was seen a handful of times. This rearrangement joins TRBV7-2 to TRBJ1-6, with a weak D call TRBD1 (5 bases). There are 15 residues in the CDR3. The V and J ends lost 1 base and 8 bases respectively, with 12 bases between them. Germline V gives CDR1 SGHTA, CDR2 FQGNSA. CDR3 sequence reads: CASSLETEVYSPLHF. The CDR3 DNA reads TGTGCCAGCAGCTTAGAGACAGAAGTATATTCACCCCTCCACTTT.

This clonotype was counted ten times or more. The chain couples TRBV3-1 to TRBJ2-2, with TRBD2 matching over 15 bases. From germline, CDR1 is LGHDT and CDR2 YNNKEL (reference sequence). With 7 bases clipped from V and 7 bases from J, the junction kept 13 bases outside the gene matches. The CDR3 consists of 18 residues. The CDR3 DNA is TGTGCCAGCACCTCCCCAGGACTAGCGGGAGGGCCGATCGGGGAGCTGTTTTTT. It translates to CASTSPGLAGGPIGELFF.

The chain couples TRBV28 to TRBJ2-1; D ambiguous. Germline CDR1 MDHEN, CDR2 SYDVKM. The CDR3 spans 14 residues. V was cut by 5 bases and J by 3 bases, with 11 bases left in between. The CDR3 here is CASSLTSFYNEQFF. DNA of the CDR3: TGTGCCAGCAGTCTGACGAGCTTCTACAATGAGCAGTTCTTC.

In this sample, this clonotype turned up a few times. This chain links TRBV20-1 with TRBJ2-1; 9 nucleotides align to TRBD2. This CDR3 has 17 residues. The V segment lost 1 base and the J segment 1 base; nucleotides outside the gene matches: 8. Per the germline V gene, CDR1 is DFQATT and CDR2 is SNEGSKA (reference sequence). CDR3 region: CSARGRGAGGSYNEQFF. Written as DNA, the CDR3 is TGCAGTGCTAGAGGAAGGGGCGCGGGAGGGTCCTACAATGAGCAGTTCTTC.

There are many counts of this clonotype. The V and J genes are TRBV5-4 and TRBJ2-3, with 11 nucleotides matching TRBD2. CDR3 size: 14 residues. After removal of 5 bases from V and 11 bases from J, the junction contained 10 bases not matched to a gene. Per the germline V gene, CDR1 is SGHNT and CDR2 is YYREEE (reference sequence). CDR3 residues: CASSSGTSGKRQYF. CDR3 in DNA: TGTGCCAGCAGTTCCGGGACTAGCGGCAAACGGCAGTATTTT.

In this sample, this clonotype turned up many times. The gene calls are TRBV28 and TRBJ1-5; D is unclear. Germline assignment: CDR1 MDHEN and CDR2 SYDVKM. Trimming removed 8 bases from V and 0 bases from J, with 5 bases in between. This CDR3 spans 12 amino acids. The CDR3 protein is CASVRSNQPQHF. In DNA form, the CDR3 reads TGTGCCAGCGTCCGTAGCAATCAGCCCCAGCATTTT.

The chain recombines TRBV10-3 with TRBJ1-2, with 9 bases lining up with TRBD1. Germline V gives CDR1 ENHRY, CDR2 SYGVKD. Trimming took 9 bases from V and 6 from J; bases not matched to a gene: 5. This CDR3 contains 12 residues. The CDR3: CAITGGANGYTF. In DNA form, the CDR3 reads TGTGCCATAACAGGGGGCGCAAATGGCTACACCTTC.

The rearrangement uses TRBV18 and TRBJ2-2; D remains ambiguous. The CDR3 is made up of 13 amino acids. V lost 3 bases to trimming and J lost 3 bases, with 5 bases between them. Per the germline V gene, CDR1 is KGHSH and CDR2 is LQKENI. The CDR3 coding sequence is TGTGCCAGCTCACCGTCGGACACCGGGGAGCTGTTTTTT. Residues: CASSPSDTGELFF.

The rearrangement links TRBV4-2 to TRBJ2-5; D is possibly TRBD2 (5 bases). V lost 0 bases and J lost 1, with 9 bases in between. CDR1 is LGHNA, CDR2 YNFKEQ, per germline. CDR3 length equals 15 residues. CDR3 bases: TGTGCCAGCAGCCAAGAGACAAGCGGCCAAGAGACCCAGTACTTC. Translating it yields CASSQETSGQETQYF.

This clonotype was detected many times. This sequence joins TRBV5-4 and TRBJ2-7, with 7 bases that match TRBD2. The germline V gene has CDR1 SGHNT and CDR2 YYREEE (reference sequence). This CDR3 spans 15 amino acids. J lost 1 base, V lost 6 bases, and 10 bases had no gene match. This CDR3 is CASTNRDYLSYEQYF. CDR3 sequence (DNA): TGTGCCAGCACCAACCGGGACTACCTTTCCTACGAGCAGTACTTC.

This clonotype was detected many times. The chain joins TRBV11-2 to TRBJ2-1; D is unclear. Germline V gene lookup returns CDR1 SGHAT and CDR2 FQNNGV. The germline V and J ends were trimmed by 1 base and 7 bases, with 8 bases remaining between them. The CDR3 has 13 residues. CDR3 loop: CASSLGRQNEQFF. Written as DNA, the CDR3 is TGTGCCAGCAGCTTAGGTCGGCAAAATGAGCAGTTCTTC.

This clonotype came up a few times. Mismatch with germline at one junction end may stem from a read error. V gene TRBV20-1 combines with J gene TRBJ1-1; 7 positions agree with TRBD1. Germline CDR1 is DFQATT and CDR2 is SNEGSKA (reference sequence). The CDR3 has 15 amino acids. The CDR3 coding sequence is TGCAGTGCTAGGCGCCCAGGGGGGATGAAGACTGAAGCTTTCTTT. Translated: CSARRPGGMKTEAFF.

Remarks on this clonotype: One junction end does not reproduce the germline sequence, and a read error may be involved. The chain links TRBV5-1 to TRBJ2-4; possible D gene TRBD1, 5 bases. This CDR3 region has 16 residues. Germline CDR1 SGHRS, CDR2 YFSETQ. CDR3 sequence reads: CASSLDAGQAENIQYF. The CDR3 DNA reads TGCGCCAGCAGCTTGGACGCAGGGCAAGCCGAAAACATTCAGTACTTC. Together with reference TRBV5-1 and TRBJ2-4, the CDR3 gives the full variable domain: KAGVTQTPRYLIKTRGQQVTLSCSPISGHRSVSWYQQTPGQGLQFLFEYFSETQRNKGNFPGRFSGRQFSNSRSEMNVSTLELGDSALYLCASSLDAGQAENIQYFGAGTRLSVL.

Ten or more counts support this clonotype. V gene TRBV20-1 combines with J gene TRBJ1-2; 10 bases line up with TRBD1. V dropped 8 bases and J dropped 5; count of bases not matched to a gene: 20. This CDR3 has 17 residues. Germline V gives CDR1 DFQATT, CDR2 SNEGSKA (reference sequence). The CDR3 here is CSTPRAFGDRGSYGYTF. The CDR3 DNA is TGCAGTACCCCCCGGGCTTTTGGGGACAGGGGTTCTTATGGCTACACCTTC.

The chain is built from TRBV12-3 or TRBV12-4 and TRBJ2-7; 12 bases fit TRBD1. There are 15 residues in the CDR3. J lost 6 bases, V lost 9 bases, and 12 bases had no gene match. For the CDR3, the DNA is TGTGCCAGTACAACATGGGACAGGGGGCATCGCGAGCAGTACTTC. Amino acid sequence: CASTTWDRGHREQYF.